Listed below are T cell receptor beta chains from one sample, sequenced in a study of T cells in Graves' hyperthyroidism and ophthalmopathy. TCRdb used MiXCR to reprocess the multiplex PCR reads, holding one entry per CDR3 protein. This table has fewer than 900,000 distinct CDR3 sequences, around 19% appearing once. Sequences were obtained from blood. The source is a woman aged 45-59 years with Graves' hyperthyroidism that later progressed to Graves' ophthalmopathy. CDR3s include the opening cysteine and the closing phenylalanine or tryptophan. Fields, in order: V gene, J gene, clone size, D gene, CDR3 DNA, CDR3 protein. The D gene is left open where the match is weak. Size tells how often a clone was seen (once, few, many) or the class of an expanded clone, and some rows leave it out.

v_gene: TRBV9; j_gene: TRBJ2-3; abundance: NA; d_gene: NA; CDR3nt: TGTGCCAGCAGCGTAGACAGGGCTCGAGGCACAGATACGCAGTATTTT; CDR3aa: CASSVDRARGTDTQYF
v_gene: TRBV7-8; j_gene: TRBJ2-1; abundance: many; d_gene: TRBD2; CDR3nt: TGTGCCAGCAACCCGACTAGCGGGGGATACAATGAGCAGTTCTTC; CDR3aa: CASNPTSGGYNEQFF
v_gene: TRBV6-1; j_gene: TRBJ1-4; abundance: NA; d_gene: NA; CDR3nt: TGTGCCAGCAGTGAATTATTGGTACAGGGCGTTGAAAAACTGTTTTTT; CDR3aa: CASSELLVQGVEKLFF
v_gene: TRBV18; j_gene: TRBJ1-3; abundance: few; d_gene: NA; CDR3nt: TGTGCCAGCTCACCATCGGTAGACTCTGGAAACACCATATATTTT; CDR3aa: CASSPSVDSGNTIYF
v_gene: TRBV9; j_gene: TRBJ2-7; abundance: few; d_gene: TRBD1; CDR3nt: TGTGCCAGCAGCACCACAGGGGGATGGGGCTACGAGCAGTACTTC; CDR3aa: CASSTTGGWGYEQYF
v_gene: TRBV3-1; j_gene: TRBJ2-2; abundance: many; d_gene: NA; CDR3nt: TGTGCCAGCAATACAGTTAACACCGGGGAGCTGTTTTTT; CDR3aa: CASNTVNTGELFF
v_gene: TRBV20-1; j_gene: TRBJ2-5; abundance: NA; d_gene: NA; CDR3nt: TGCAGTGCTAGGGAGCGGCGAACTAAGGGGGAGACCCAGTACTTC; CDR3aa: CSARERRTKGETQYF
v_gene: TRBV7-2; j_gene: TRBJ1-6; abundance: NA; d_gene: NA; CDR3nt: TGTGCCAGCAGCTCCTTAATGGATTCACCCCTCCACTTT; CDR3aa: CASSSLMDSPLHF
v_gene: TRBV18; j_gene: TRBJ1-1; abundance: many; d_gene: NA; CDR3nt: TGTGCCAGCTCCCGGGGGATAATCGGCACTGAAGCTTTCTTT; CDR3aa: CASSRGIIGTEAFF
v_gene: TRBV12-5; j_gene: TRBJ1-5; abundance: few; d_gene: TRBD1; CDR3nt: TGTGCTAGTGGTTTGGTACAGGGGGCGGACCAGCCCCAGCATTTT; CDR3aa: CASGLVQGADQPQHF
v_gene: TRBV9; j_gene: TRBJ1-5; abundance: NA; d_gene: TRBD1; CDR3nt: TGTGCCAGCAGCTCCGCAGGGGGCGACCAGCCCCAGCATTTT; CDR3aa: CASSSAGGDQPQHF
v_gene: TRBV3-1; j_gene: TRBJ2-2; abundance: NA; d_gene: TRBD2; CDR3nt: TGTGCCAGCAGCCAAGAAAAGGGAAGCGGGGCCGGGGAGCTGTTTTTT; CDR3aa: CASSQEKGSGAGELFF
v_gene: TRBV27; j_gene: TRBJ1-5; abundance: NA; d_gene: NA; CDR3nt: TGTGCCAGCAGTTTTTCGAGGGATAATCAGCCCCAGCATTTT; CDR3aa: CASSFSRDNQPQHF
v_gene: TRBV18; j_gene: TRBJ1-4; abundance: once; d_gene: NA; CDR3nt: TGTGCCAGCTCACCACGGGCTTCGGACGGGATGTTTTTT; CDR3aa: CASSPRASDGMFF
v_gene: TRBV5-5; j_gene: TRBJ1-6; abundance: few; d_gene: NA; CDR3nt: TGTGCCAGCAGCTTCAGCCAGCAGGGGAATTCACCCCACTTT; CDR3aa: CASSFSQQGNSPHF
v_gene: TRBV7-8; j_gene: TRBJ2-3; abundance: NA; d_gene: NA; CDR3nt: TGTGCCAGCAGCTTGGTGGGGGGGGCGACAGATACGCAGTATTTT; CDR3aa: CASSLVGGATDTQYF
v_gene: TRBV18; j_gene: TRBJ2-5; abundance: NA; d_gene: NA; CDR3nt: TGTGCCAGCTCCCAGCTCGGACAGCAAGAGACCCAGTACTTC; CDR3aa: CASSQLGQQETQYF
v_gene: TRBV5-1; j_gene: TRBJ2-1; abundance: few; d_gene: TRBD1; CDR3nt: TGCGCCAGCAGCAGGACAGGCCCCGGAGTTGGCAATGAGCAGTTCTTC; CDR3aa: CASSRTGPGVGNEQFF
v_gene: TRBV4-1; j_gene: TRBJ1-2; abundance: NA; d_gene: NA; CDR3nt: TGCGCCAGCAGCCAAGAACGAGGGGAAGGCTATGGCTACACCTTC; CDR3aa: CASSQERGEGYGYTF
v_gene: TRBV10-3; j_gene: TRBJ2-5; abundance: NA; d_gene: TRBD1; CDR3nt: TGTGCCATCGGTGAGCGTGACAGGGGGCAAGAGACCCAGTACTTC; CDR3aa: CAIGERDRGQETQYF
v_gene: TRBV10-3; j_gene: TRBJ2-2; abundance: few; d_gene: TRBD1; CDR3nt: TGTGCCATCAGCTGGACAGGGGGCGGTTACACCGGGGAGCTGTTTTTT; CDR3aa: CAISWTGGGYTGELFF
v_gene: TRBV27; j_gene: TRBJ1-2; abundance: NA; d_gene: NA; CDR3nt: TGTGCCAGCAGCGCAGGGACCGACGACGGCTACACCTTC; CDR3aa: CASSAGTDDGYTF
v_gene: TRBV5-1; j_gene: TRBJ1-4; abundance: many; d_gene: TRBD1; CDR3nt: TGTGCCAGCAGCTTACAGGGGGCAACTAATGAAAAACTGTTTTTT; CDR3aa: CASSLQGATNEKLFF
v_gene: TRBV7-9; j_gene: TRBJ1-6; abundance: NA; d_gene: NA; CDR3nt: TGTGCCAGCAGCTCCCGAGGGGGGCCCTATAATTCACCCCTCCACTTT; CDR3aa: CASSSRGGPYNSPLHF
v_gene: TRBV6-1; j_gene: TRBJ1-1; abundance: many; d_gene: NA; CDR3nt: TGTGCCAGCAGGAGGACAGTGGAAGCTTTCTTT; CDR3aa: CASRRTVEAFF
v_gene: TRBV24-1; j_gene: TRBJ2-1; abundance: NA; d_gene: NA; CDR3nt: TGTGCCACCAGTGGCGTCAGCTCCTACAATGAGCAGTTCTTC; CDR3aa: CATSGVSSYNEQFF
v_gene: TRBV2; j_gene: TRBJ1-2; abundance: NA; d_gene: NA; CDR3nt: TGTGCCAGTGGCAGGGTAGGCTATGGCTACACCTTC; CDR3aa: CASGRVGYGYTF
v_gene: TRBV27; j_gene: TRBJ2-2; abundance: NA; d_gene: TRBD2; CDR3nt: TGTGCCAGCATCTCGCTGGGACTAGCGGGGGTCAGAGGGGAGCTGTTTTTT; CDR3aa: CASISLGLAGVRGELFF
v_gene: TRBV10-3; j_gene: TRBJ2-2; abundance: few; d_gene: TRBD2; CDR3nt: TGTGCCATCAGCGATCTAGCGGGGTCGCCCGGGGAGCTGTTTTTT; CDR3aa: CAISDLAGSPGELFF
v_gene: TRBV5-6; j_gene: TRBJ2-2; abundance: NA; d_gene: NA; CDR3nt: TGTGCCAGCAGCTTTTTTGGGGGGCGCCGAACCGGGGAGCTGTTTTTT; CDR3aa: CASSFFGGRRTGELFF
v_gene: TRBV5-1; j_gene: TRBJ1-5; abundance: NA; d_gene: TRBD1; CDR3nt: TGCGCCAGCAGCTTGGAGGGCAGGGGGCGGAATCAGCCCCAGCATTTT; CDR3aa: CASSLEGRGRNQPQHF
v_gene: TRBV12-5; j_gene: TRBJ2-1; abundance: many; d_gene: TRBD2; CDR3nt: TGTGCTAGTGGTCCTGGACTAGGCAGGAATGAGCAGTTCTTC; CDR3aa: CASGPGLGRNEQFF
v_gene: TRBV2; j_gene: TRBJ1-1; abundance: many; d_gene: TRBD1; CDR3nt: TGTGCCAACTTGGCTACAGGGGACACTGAAGCTTTCTTT; CDR3aa: CANLATGDTEAFF
v_gene: TRBV7-8; j_gene: TRBJ1-1; abundance: NA; d_gene: NA; CDR3nt: TGTGCCAGCAGCGTATGGACCGAGGGGACTGAAGCTTTCTTT; CDR3aa: CASSVWTEGTEAFF
v_gene: TRBV3-1; j_gene: TRBJ2-7; abundance: many; d_gene: TRBD1; CDR3nt: TGTGCCAGCAGCCCGAGGGGGACAGGGGTCGAGCAGTACTTC; CDR3aa: CASSPRGTGVEQYF
v_gene: TRBV27; j_gene: TRBJ2-6; abundance: NA; d_gene: NA; CDR3nt: TGTGCCAGCAGTTTTTCACGATACTCTGGGGCCAACGTCCTGACTTTC; CDR3aa: CASSFSRYSGANVLTF